Following are 19 T cell receptor beta chains from one sample sequenced in a study of neurological immune-mediated disorders. MiXCR, run by TCRdb on the 5' RACE reads, gives a single entry per CDR3 protein. Seen here are around 33,000 distinct CDR3 sequences, less than 8.5% observed once, and the top ten hold about 4.6%. Material: PBMCs. The receptors originated from a woman in her 40s in good health.

The V and J genes are TRBV3-1 and TRBJ2-1; D is undetermined. V was trimmed by 4 bases and J by 2 bases, leaving 9 bases between them. The CDR3 loop spans 14 amino acids. The germline V gene encodes CDR1 LGHDT and CDR2 YNNKEL (reference sequence). CDR3 protein: CASSLSPAYNEQFF. The CDR3 bases are TGTGCCAGCAGCCTCAGTCCAGCCTACAATGAGCAGTTCTTC.

In this sample, this clonotype turned up many times. The V gene is TRBV12-3 or TRBV12-4, the J gene TRBJ1-5, with 8 bases aligning to TRBD1. Trimming at V came to 9 bases and at J to 4 bases, leaving 8 bases not matched to a gene. The CDR3 length is 14 residues. As DNA, the CDR3 is TGTGCCAGTACGGGACAGGCTGCGAATCAGCCCCAGCATTTT. It codes for CASTGQAANQPQHF.

This clonotype occurred many times. The rearrangement links TRBV12-3 or TRBV12-4 to TRBJ2-3; 9 bases are shared with TRBD2. V lost 5 bases and J lost 5; bases outside the gene matches: 8. The CDR3 spans 15 residues. The CDR3 sequence is CASSPTSGPGDTQYF. The CDR3 bases are TGTGCCAGCAGTCCGACTAGCGGACCAGGAGATACGCAGTATTTT.

This clonotype rates as medium-sized. The rearrangement links TRBV6-6 to TRBJ2-1; tentatively, D is TRBD1 or TRBD2 (5 bases each). The CDR3 covers 15 residues. Trimming stripped 0 bases from V and 8 bases from J, with 14 bases between. Germline CDR1 and CDR2: MNHNY and SVGAGI (reference sequence). The CDR3 spells CASSYSPWGSYEQFF. The CDR3 DNA sequence: TGTGCCAGCAGTTACTCCCCTTGGGGGAGCTATGAGCAGTTCTTC.

This clonotype was recorded at least ten times. The chain is built from TRBV20-1 and TRBJ2-3; maybe TRBD2 (6 bases). With 5 bases removed from V and 3 bases from J, the gap between germline ends came to 15 bases. This CDR3 has 14 residues. Germline V gives CDR1 DFQATT, CDR2 SNEGSKA (reference sequence). The CDR3 nucleotides are TGCAGTGCTGTCTCGCTAGCGCCAACAGATACGCAGTATTTT. Translation: CSAVSLAPTDTQYF.

This clonotype has at least ten counts. J is TRBJ1-2 and V is TRBV5-1; TRBD1 agrees at 8 bases. Unmatched junction bases numbered 14, after V lost 2 bases and J lost 8 bases. In germline, CDR1 is SGHRS, CDR2 YFSETQ. This CDR3 has 16 amino acids. This CDR3 reads CASSLKVGTGPGGYTF. Here the CDR3 DNA reads TGCGCCAGCAGCTTAAAGGTCGGGACAGGCCCTGGAGGCTACACCTTC.

This clonotype was counted ten times or more. The chain combines TRBV28 with TRBJ2-7, with no clear D. V lost 6 bases and J lost 5, with 17 bases in between. CDR1 and CDR2 (germline): MDHEN, SYDVKM. This CDR3 comprises 14 residues. The CDR3 reads CASSSAGDFHEQYF. The DNA of the CDR3 is TGTGCCAGCAGCAGCGCAGGTGATTTCCACGAGCAGTACTTC. Full variable domain (rest looked up from reference TRBV28 and TRBJ2-7): DVKVTQSSRYLVKRTGEKVFLECVQDMDHENMFWYRQDPGLGLRLIYFSYDVKMKEKGDIPEGYSVSREKKERFSLILESASTNQTSMYLCASSSAGDFHEQYFGPGTRLTVT.

This clonotype was seen at least ten times. V and J are TRBV11-2 and TRBJ2-4; unclear D gene. This CDR3 is built from 14 residues. CDR1 and CDR2 (germline): SGHAT, FQNNGV. The V end lost 3 bases, the J end lost 3 bases, and 9 bases lay between the germline ends. In DNA form, the CDR3 reads TGTGCCAGCAGCTTTCTAGGCGACAAAAACATTCAGTACTTC. Its translation is CASSFLGDKNIQYF.

This clonotype was seen ten or more times. This chain joins TRBV20-1 and TRBJ1-6; D remains unclear. The CDR3 length is 14 residues. Trimming shortened V by 5 bases and J by 11 bases, and 19 bases separated the two germline ends. Germline CDR1 reads DFQATT; CDR2 reads SNEGSKA (reference sequence). CDR3 nucleotide sequence: TGCAGTGCTTCCGGACCCCTTGGAATTACACCCCTCCACTTT. Translation: CSASGPLGITPLHF.

This clonotype was seen repeatedly, ten times or more. V gene TRBV5-1 combines with J gene TRBJ1-5, with 9 bases that match TRBD1. V was clipped by 4 bases and J by 8 bases; unmatched bases: 10. Germline V gene lookup returns CDR1 SGHRS and CDR2 YFSETQ. This CDR3 has 15 residues. The CDR3 nucleotides read TGCGCCAGCAGCCTAACCTCGACAGGGGGTGAGCCCCAGCATTTT. Translation gives CASSLTSTGGEPQHF.

This clonotype was seen ten or more times. V gene TRBV2 combines with J gene TRBJ2-5; maybe TRBD1 (6 bases). V was pared by 7 bases and J by 5 bases, with 14 bases between. The germline CDR1 and CDR2 sequences are SNHLY and FYNNEI. This CDR3 is 13 amino acids long. The CDR3 loop reads CASMAGDRETQYF. DNA of the CDR3: TGTGCCAGCATGGCAGGGGATCGGGAGACCCAGTACTTC.

This clonotype was detected many times. The rearrangement links TRBV28 to TRBJ2-2, with 11 bases identical to TRBD1. The CDR3 consists of 15 residues. Germline values: CDR1 MDHEN, CDR2 SYDVKM. V gave up 7 bases and J gave up 5 bases; unmatched junction bases: 6. CDR3 nucleotides: TGTGCCAGCACCTGGGGGACAGGGGGGACCGGGGAGCTGTTTTTT. Protein: CASTWGTGGTGELFF.

The sample holds many counts of this clonotype. The CDR3 loop reads CASSLVSGYNEQFF. In DNA form, the CDR3 reads TGTGCCAGCAGCTTAGTTAGCGGCTACAATGAGCAGTTCTTC. The gene calls are TRBV7-9 and TRBJ2-1; a weak D match, TRBD2 (6 bases). Germline V gives CDR1 SEHNR, CDR2 FQNEAQ (reference sequence). V lost 1 base to trimming and J lost 3 bases, with 7 bases between them. This CDR3 has 14 residues.

Within the sample, this clonotype is medium-sized (0.01 to 0.1%). The chain has TRBV4-1 and TRBJ1-2; TRBD1 matches 7 bases. The V and J ends lost 4 bases and 3 bases, in that order; junction bases with no gene match: 8. The CDR3 length is 15 residues. The germline gives CDR1 MGHRA, CDR2 YSYEKL. CDR3 sequence: CASSPLGGADYGYTF. The CDR3 DNA reads TGCGCCAGCAGCCCCCTAGGGGGCGCCGACTATGGCTACACCTTC.

This clonotype was seen at least ten times. The chain links TRBV20-1 to TRBJ1-1; D is undetermined. Germline loops: CDR1 DFQATT, CDR2 SNEGSKA (reference sequence). V was trimmed by 1 base and J by 6 bases, leaving 6 bases between them. This CDR3 is built from 11 residues. Here the CDR3 reads CSARGYPEAFF. CDR3 nucleotides: TGCAGTGCTAGAGGTTACCCTGAAGCTTTCTTT.

Ten or more counts support this clonotype. This chain connects TRBV5-1 to TRBJ1-1; 8 bases are shared with TRBD1. Trimming removed 4 bases from V and 3 bases from J; junction bases left unmatched: 8. Germline CDR1 SGHRS, CDR2 YFSETQ. This CDR3 has 15 amino acids. CDR3 bases: TGCGCCAGCAGCACCGGACAGGGTGGGTACACTGAAGCTTTCTTT. The encoded protein is CASSTGQGGYTEAFF.

In its sample, this clonotype was seen many times. The chain joins TRBV29-1 to TRBJ2-7; TRBD2 matches at 7 bases. The CDR3 totals 12 residues. CDR1 is SQVTM and CDR2 is ANQGSEA in the germline V gene. J gave up 3 bases and V 3 bases, and 2 bases lay outside the gene matches. CDR3 nucleotides: TGCAGCGTTGACCGGGGGGACTACGAGCAGTACTTC. This encodes CSVDRGDYEQYF.

This clonotype was recorded many times. The chain combines TRBV25-1 with TRBJ2-7; D is unresolved. CDR1 is MGHDK, CDR2 SYGVNS, per germline. Trimming pared 8 bases from V and 0 bases from J, leaving 11 bases between. The CDR3 spans 13 residues. In DNA form, the CDR3 reads TGTGCCAGCGGCCAGATTATCTCCTACGAGCAGTACGTC. Amino acid sequence: CASGQIISYEQYV.

This clonotype was counted at least ten times. The genes are TRBV14 and TRBJ2-5; 8 positions agree with TRBD1. CDR1 SGHDN and CDR2 FVKESK come from the germline V gene. J lost 5 bases, V lost 1 base, and 9 bases had no gene match. There are 16 residues in the CDR3. CDR3 DNA: TGTGCCAGCAGCCAAGGGCGCAGGGGGCTTTGGGAGACCCAGTACTTC. Translating gives CASSQGRRGLWETQYF.